What follows are 25 T cell receptor beta chains derived from one specimen sequenced in a study of blood T cells in healthy people across ages. The use of a sample-barcoded 5' primer and a J-beta primer mix characterized a second PCR of roughly 6 to 11 cycles. TCRdb reprocessed the 5' RACE reads with MiXCR, giving one entry per CDR3 protein. The table has roughly 1,500,000 distinct CDR3 sequences, 34% seen once. Material for sequencing was blood. The origin of the receptors is a woman in her 30s in good health.

CDR3 coding DNA: TGTGCCAGCAGCCAACGTGTAGGGGCAGCCTATGGCTACACCTTC. This encodes CASSQRVGAAYGYTF. The rearrangement uses TRBV2 and TRBJ1-2; perhaps TRBD1 as D (5 bases). Trimming took 6 bases from V and 4 from J, leaving 18 bases between them. The CDR3 is 15 residues long. The germline V gene encodes CDR1 SNHLY and CDR2 FYNNEI.

This clonotype has more than one count but fewer than ten. The rearrangement uses TRBV7-6 and TRBJ2-2; D may be TRBD1 (6 bases). The CDR3 spans 14 residues. The germline CDR1 and CDR2 sequences are SGHVS and FNYEAQ. V lost 5 bases, J lost 6 bases, and 13 bases lay in between. DNA of the CDR3: TGTGCCAGCAGCCCGCTAGCAGGGGCCGGGGAGCTGTTTTTT. Protein product: CASSPLAGAGELFF.

J is TRBJ1-1 and V is TRBV6-1; 7 bases align to TRBD1. The CDR3 has 14 amino acids. V gave up 2 bases and J gave up 5 bases; unmatched junction bases: 5. The germline V gene encodes CDR1 MNHNS and CDR2 SASEGT. The CDR3 is CASSERARGTEAFF. The CDR3 DNA is TGTGCCAGCAGTGAAAGAGCCAGGGGGACTGAAGCTTTCTTT.

This clonotype was observed a few times. This chain joins TRBV29-1 and TRBJ2-3, with 7 positions matching TRBD1. The CDR3 covers 17 residues. Germline CDR1 SQVTM, CDR2 ANQGSEA. Germline trimming cut 2 bases from V and 4 bases from J; bases unmatched to any gene: 15. DNA of the CDR3: TGCAGCGTTGAAATACAGGGGCCGCTCCCACCTGCAGATACGCAGTATTTT. It is translated as CSVEIQGPLPPADTQYF.

The DNA of the CDR3 is TGTGCCAGCAGCCTGCTATGGGATGAGCAGTTCTTC. Protein product: CASSLLWDEQFF. The gene calls are TRBV11-2 and TRBJ2-1; D unresolved. Germline CDR1 and CDR2: SGHAT and FQNNGV. The V gene lost 5 bases and the J gene lost 8 bases, with 10 bases spanning the gap. This CDR3 has 12 residues. The variable domain in full, with the rest retrieved from reference TRBV11-2 and TRBJ2-1, is EAGVAQSPRYKIIEKRQSVAFWCNPISGHATLYWYQQILGQGPKLLIQFQNNGVVDDSQLPKDRFSAERLKGVDSTLKIQPAKLEDSAVYLCASSLLWDEQFFGPGTRLTVL.

Here the CDR3 DNA reads TGTGCCAGCAGTGAAAGGCCCGGTCGGACTGAAGCTTTCTTT. It codes for CASSERPGRTEAFF. The chain uses TRBV6-1 and TRBJ1-1; D remains unclear. The CDR3 has 14 amino acids. CDR1 is MNHNS and CDR2 is SASEGT in the germline V gene. V dropped 2 bases and J dropped 5 bases, with 12 bases sitting between them.

On this clonotype: The junction shows a germline mismatch at one end, possibly a read error. V gene TRBV18 combines with J gene TRBJ2-1, with 13 bases that match TRBD2. The CDR3 is 14 residues long. Germline lookup yields CDR1 KGHSH and CDR2 LQKENI. Here the CDR3 reads CASSPLAGGAEQFF. For the CDR3, the DNA is TGTGCCAGCTCCCCACTAGCGGGGGGGGCTGAGCAGTTCTTC.

The V and J genes are TRBV13 and TRBJ1-2; D is unresolved. The CDR3 sequence is 14 residues long. Germline lookup yields CDR1 PRHDT and CDR2 FYEKMQ (reference sequence). Trimming stripped 3 bases from V and 8 bases from J, with 16 bases between. The CDR3 loop reads CASSLVGIGIGYTF. CDR3 coding DNA: TGTGCCAGCAGCTTGGTAGGCATCGGGATCGGCTACACCTTC. The entire variable domain, with the rest obtained from reference TRBV13 and TRBJ1-2, is as follows: AAGVIQSPRHLIKEKRETATLKCYPIPRHDTVYWYQQGPGQDPQFLISFYEKMQSDKGSIPDRFSAQQFSDYHSELNMSSLELGDSALYFCASSLVGIGIGYTFGSGTRLTVV.

On this clonotype: The conserved phenylalanine or tryptophan normally closing the CDR3 is absent here, so this likely arose from a read error. J is TRBJ2-1 and V is TRBV18, with 7 bases lining up with TRBD1. Germline V gene lookup returns CDR1 KGHSH and CDR2 LQKENI. This CDR3 region has 13 residues. V was clipped by 7 bases and J by 5 bases; unmatched bases: 5. Here the CDR3 reads CASLTGTDNEQFV. In DNA, the CDR3 is TGTGCCAGCTTGACCGGGACAGACAATGAGCAGTTCGTC.

On this clonotype: Given the absence of the conserved phenylalanine or tryptophan at the CDR3 end, a read error is likely. CDR3 DNA: TGCGCCAGCAGCTTGGGCGGCACCTACGAGCAGTACTAC. This sequence encodes CASSLGGTYEQYY. The V and J genes are TRBV5-1 and TRBJ2-7, with D unclear. V lost 0 bases, J lost 2 bases, and 6 bases lay in between. CDR1 SGHRS and CDR2 YFSETQ come from the germline V gene. CDR3 length: 13 residues.

There are many counts of this clonotype. This rearrangement joins TRBV29-1 to TRBJ2-1; 7 bases agree with TRBD1. V dropped 6 bases and J dropped 5; count of bases not matched to a gene: 7. CDR1 SQVTM and CDR2 ANQGSEA come from the germline V gene. The CDR3 is 13 residues long. CDR3 amino acids: CSVAAGGHNEQFF. CDR3 DNA sequence: TGCAGCGTGGCCGCAGGGGGACACAATGAGCAGTTCTTC.

The rearrangement links TRBV30 to TRBJ1-1; unclear D gene. Per the germline V gene, CDR1 is GTSNPN and CDR2 is SVGIG (reference sequence). The CDR3 is 13 amino acids. Between the trimmed V and J ends, which lost 3 bases and 4 bases, there was a span of 12 bases. This chain's CDR3 is CAWSPTRATEAFF. The CDR3 DNA is TGTGCCTGGAGCCCGACGAGGGCCACTGAAGCTTTCTTT.

Worth noting for this clonotype: Germline and junction disagree at one end, which may indicate a read error. The J gene is TRBJ2-1, the V gene TRBV5-1; 10 bases agree with TRBD2. The CDR3 totals 16 residues. Looked up from germline, CDR1 is SGHRS and CDR2 is YFSETQ. CDR3: CASSPRTSGSYIEQFF. CDR3 sequence (DNA): TGCGCCAGCAGCCCTAGGACTAGCGGATCATACATTGAGCAGTTCTTC.

Concerning this clonotype: The junction differs from germline at one of its ends, possibly a read error. The gene calls are TRBV27 and TRBJ2-2; TRBD1 might be the D (7 bases). The CDR3 length is 14 residues. The germline CDR1 and CDR2 sequences are MNHEY and SMNVEV (reference sequence). The CDR3 region has the DNA TGTGCCAGCAGTGTGGGACAGAACACCGGGGGGCTGTTTTTT. Its translation is CASSVGQNTGGLFF.

CDR3 loop: CASSQTGGLDGYTF. For the CDR3, the DNA is TGTGCCAGCAGCCAAACAGGGGGCTTGGATGGCTACACCTTC. V usage is TRBV7-2 and J usage is TRBJ1-2, with 9 nucleotides matching TRBD1. CDR1 and CDR2 (germline): SGHTA, FQGNSA. Trimming removed 5 bases from V and 6 bases from J; junction bases left unmatched: 7. The CDR3 sequence is 14 residues long.

V usage is TRBV20-1 and J usage is TRBJ2-1, with D perhaps matching TRBD1 (6 bases). CDR3 size: 16 residues. Germline V lookup: CDR1 DFQATT, CDR2 SNEGSKA (reference sequence). Trimming cost V 3 bases and J 8 bases, with 23 bases left between them. CDR3 residues: CSARDSGTLRVDEQFF. Written as DNA, the CDR3 is TGCAGTGCTAGGGACTCCGGGACACTCCGCGTTGATGAGCAGTTCTTC.

This clonotype was recorded a few times. The gene calls are TRBV6-1 and TRBJ2-5; 11 bases align to TRBD2. The CDR3 contains 16 residues. Looked up from germline, CDR1 is MNHNS and CDR2 is SASEGT. The ends lost 6 bases at V and 2 bases at J; junction bases unmatched: 8. CDR3 loop: CASRGGLAVFQETQYF. The CDR3 coding sequence is TGTGCCAGCAGGGGGGGACTAGCGGTATTTCAAGAGACCCAGTACTTC.

This clonotype has a handful of counts. The chain employs TRBV5-1 and TRBJ2-5; possibly TRBD2 for D (5 bases). The CDR3 has 15 residues. The germline V and J ends were trimmed by 0 bases and 5 bases, with 14 bases remaining between them. Germline CDR1 reads SGHRS; CDR2 reads YFSETQ. The chain's CDR3 is CASSLAGEGLETQYF. CDR3 bases: TGCGCCAGCAGCTTGGCGGGTGAGGGATTGGAGACCCAGTACTTC.

This clonotype was found a few times. This rearrangement joins TRBV5-1 to TRBJ2-7; D is possibly TRBD2 (6 bases). The CDR3 loop spans 13 amino acids. Trimming left V 4 bases short and J 3 bases short, with 11 bases between. Looked up from germline, CDR1 is SGHRS and CDR2 is YFSETQ. The CDR3 DNA follows: TGCGCCAGCAGCGCGGGGAGCTACTACGAGCAGTACTTC. Amino acid sequence: CASSAGSYYEQYF.

The chain couples TRBV20-1 to TRBJ2-7; TRBD1 matches 11 bases. The germline CDR1 and CDR2 sequences are DFQATT and SNEGSKA (reference sequence). The CDR3 totals 16 residues. J lost 2 bases, V lost 6 bases, and 12 bases had no gene match. The CDR3: CSAADRGLSVPYEQYF. CDR3 DNA sequence: TGCAGTGCAGCGGACAGGGGGCTATCGGTCCCCTACGAGCAGTACTTC.

The V gene is TRBV2, the J gene TRBJ2-2; tentative D call: TRBD2 (5 bases). The CDR3 is 13 residues long. V was shortened by 10 bases and J by 10 bases, with 19 bases between the two germline ends. Germline V CDR1 and CDR2: SNHLY, FYNNEI. The CDR3 spells CATQEDSGQELFF. The DNA for the CDR3 is TGTGCCACCCAGGAGGACTCCGGGCAGGAGCTGTTTTTT.

This clonotype turned up a few times. The J gene is TRBJ1-2, the V gene TRBV27; 7 nucleotides match TRBD1. The V gene end was trimmed by 2 bases and the J gene end by 5 bases; junction bases not matched to a gene: 17. The CDR3 extends over 18 amino acids. Per the germline V gene, CDR1 is MNHEY and CDR2 is SMNVEV (reference sequence). DNA for the CDR3: TGTGCCAGCAGTTTAACAACAGGGGTAAAGTCCCCCCGTTATGGCTACACCTTC. Translation: CASSLTTGVKSPRYGYTF.

There are a few counts of this clonotype. The chain is built from TRBV20-1 and TRBJ2-1, with 8 nucleotides matching TRBD2. The CDR3 is 13 amino acids. The trim removed 5 bases at V and 3 bases at J, leaving 3 bases unmatched. The germline CDR1 and CDR2 sequences are DFQATT and SNEGSKA (reference sequence). CDR3 DNA: TGCAGTGCTGTTCGGGGGGGCTACAATGAGCAGTTCTTC. The encoded protein is CSAVRGGYNEQFF.

The rearrangement links TRBV27 to TRBJ1-5; D is unclear. V lost 6 bases, J lost 5 bases, and 20 bases lay in between. The CDR3 loop spans 16 amino acids. Germline CDR1 and CDR2: MNHEY and SMNVEV (reference sequence). CDR3 sequence (DNA): TGTGCCAGCAGCCCCTGGGGAAGAGGAGGAGATCAGCCCCAGCATTTT. This translates into CASSPWGRGGDQPQHF.

This rearrangement joins TRBV20-1 to TRBJ2-7; maybe TRBD1 (6 bases). Between the trimmed V and J ends, which lost 4 bases and 1 base, there was a span of 8 bases. This CDR3 comprises 12 residues. Germline CDR1 DFQATT, CDR2 SNEGSKA (reference sequence). CDR3 protein: CSAIRGSYEQYF. CDR3 bases: TGCAGTGCTATCAGGGGTTCCTACGAGCAGTACTTC.